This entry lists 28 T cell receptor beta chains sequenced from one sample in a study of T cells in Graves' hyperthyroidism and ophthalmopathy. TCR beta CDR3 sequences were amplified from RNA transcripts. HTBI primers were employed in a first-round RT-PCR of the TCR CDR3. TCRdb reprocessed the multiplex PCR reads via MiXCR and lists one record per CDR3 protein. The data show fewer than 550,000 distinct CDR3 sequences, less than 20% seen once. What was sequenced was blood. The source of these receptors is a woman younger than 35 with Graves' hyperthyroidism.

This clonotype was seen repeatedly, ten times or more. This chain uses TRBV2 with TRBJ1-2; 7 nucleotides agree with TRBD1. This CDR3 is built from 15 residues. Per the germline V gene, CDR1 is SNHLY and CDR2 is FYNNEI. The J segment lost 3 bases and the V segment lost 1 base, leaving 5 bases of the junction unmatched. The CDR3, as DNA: TGTGCCAGCAGTGAAGAGCCAGGGGGAGACTATGGCTACACCTTC. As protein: CASSEEPGGDYGYTF.

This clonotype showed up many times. The CDR3 loop reads CASSLGSGRINEQFF. Here the CDR3 DNA reads TGCGCCAGCAGCTTAGGAAGCGGGAGAATCAATGAGCAGTTCTTC. V is TRBV5-1 and J is TRBJ2-1, with 8 bases that match TRBD2. This CDR3 is built from 15 residues. Trimming at V came to 2 bases and at J to 6 bases, leaving 7 bases not matched to a gene. Germline V CDR1 and CDR2: SGHRS, YFSETQ.

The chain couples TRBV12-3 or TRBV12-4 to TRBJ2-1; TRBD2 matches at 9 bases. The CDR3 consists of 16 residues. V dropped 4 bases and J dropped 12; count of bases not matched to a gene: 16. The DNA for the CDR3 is TGTGCCAGCAGTTCCCCCCCCCGCGGGGGGGCGTTAACGCAGTTCTTC. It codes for CASSSPPRGGALTQFF.

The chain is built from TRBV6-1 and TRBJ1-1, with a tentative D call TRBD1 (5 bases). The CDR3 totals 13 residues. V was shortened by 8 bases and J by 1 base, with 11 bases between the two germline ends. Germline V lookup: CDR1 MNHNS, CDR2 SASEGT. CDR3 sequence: CASFTGPNTEAFF. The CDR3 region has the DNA TGTGCCAGCTTCACAGGACCGAACACTGAAGCTTTCTTT.

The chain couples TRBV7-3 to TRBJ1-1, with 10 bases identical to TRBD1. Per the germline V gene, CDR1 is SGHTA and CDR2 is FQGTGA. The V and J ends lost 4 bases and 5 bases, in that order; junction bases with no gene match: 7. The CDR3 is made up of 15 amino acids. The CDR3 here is CASSYSTGGETEAFF. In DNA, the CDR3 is TGTGCCAGCAGCTATTCGACAGGGGGCGAGACTGAAGCTTTCTTT.

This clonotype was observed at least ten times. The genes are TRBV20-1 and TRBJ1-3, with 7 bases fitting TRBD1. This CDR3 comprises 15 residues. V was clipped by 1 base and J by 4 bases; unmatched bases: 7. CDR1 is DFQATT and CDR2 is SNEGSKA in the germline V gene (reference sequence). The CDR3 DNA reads TGCAGTGCTAGAGCCATGACAGGGTCGGGAAACACCATATATTTT. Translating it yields CSARAMTGSGNTIYF.

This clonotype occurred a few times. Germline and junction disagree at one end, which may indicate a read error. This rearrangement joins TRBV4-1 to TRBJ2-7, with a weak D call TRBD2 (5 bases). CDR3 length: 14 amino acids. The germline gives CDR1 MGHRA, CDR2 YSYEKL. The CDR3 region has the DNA TGCGCCGGCAGCCTGACTACGAGCTCCTACGAGCAGTACTTC. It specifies CAGSLTTSSYEQYF.

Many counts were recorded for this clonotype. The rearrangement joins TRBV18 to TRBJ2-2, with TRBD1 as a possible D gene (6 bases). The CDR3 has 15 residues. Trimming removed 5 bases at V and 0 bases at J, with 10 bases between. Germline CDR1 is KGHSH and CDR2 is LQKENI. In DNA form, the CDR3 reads TGTGCCAGCTCATCGGCAGGGGCGAACACCGGGGAGCTGTTTTTT. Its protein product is CASSSAGANTGELFF.

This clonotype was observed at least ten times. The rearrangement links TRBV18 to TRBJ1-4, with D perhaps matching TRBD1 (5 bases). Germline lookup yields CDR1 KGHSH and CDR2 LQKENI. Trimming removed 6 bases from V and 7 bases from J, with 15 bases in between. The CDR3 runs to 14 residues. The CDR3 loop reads CASSTTASGEKLFF. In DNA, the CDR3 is TGTGCCAGCTCTACGACAGCGTCCGGTGAAAAACTGTTTTTT.

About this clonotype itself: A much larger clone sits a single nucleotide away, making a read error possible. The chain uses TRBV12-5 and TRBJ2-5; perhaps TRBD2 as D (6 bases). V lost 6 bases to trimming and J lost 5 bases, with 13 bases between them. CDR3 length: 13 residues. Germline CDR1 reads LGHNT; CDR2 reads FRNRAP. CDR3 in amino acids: CASGSAGRETQYF. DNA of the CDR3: TGTGCTAGTGGCTCTGCGGGGAGGGAGACCCAGTACTTC.

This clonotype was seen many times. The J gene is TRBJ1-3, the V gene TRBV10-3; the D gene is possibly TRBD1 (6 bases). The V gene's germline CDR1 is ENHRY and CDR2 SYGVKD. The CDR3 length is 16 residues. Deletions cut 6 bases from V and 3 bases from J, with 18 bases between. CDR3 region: CAISSAAGGYGNTIYF. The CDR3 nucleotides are TGTGCCATCAGCTCAGCGGCCGGGGGCTATGGAAACACCATATATTTT.

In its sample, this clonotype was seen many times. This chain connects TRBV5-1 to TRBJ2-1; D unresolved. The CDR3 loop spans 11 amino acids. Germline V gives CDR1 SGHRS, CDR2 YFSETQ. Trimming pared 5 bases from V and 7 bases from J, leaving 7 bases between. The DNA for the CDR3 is TGCGCCAGCAGGACTCGTAATGAGCAGTTCTTC. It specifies CASRTRNEQFF.

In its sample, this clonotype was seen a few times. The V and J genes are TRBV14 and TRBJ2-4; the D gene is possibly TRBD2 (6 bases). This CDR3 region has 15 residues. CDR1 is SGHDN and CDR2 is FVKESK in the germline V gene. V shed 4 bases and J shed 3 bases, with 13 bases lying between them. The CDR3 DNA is TGTGCCAGCAGCCGAGGGGACTTCGGCAAAAACATTCAGTACTTC. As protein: CASSRGDFGKNIQYF.

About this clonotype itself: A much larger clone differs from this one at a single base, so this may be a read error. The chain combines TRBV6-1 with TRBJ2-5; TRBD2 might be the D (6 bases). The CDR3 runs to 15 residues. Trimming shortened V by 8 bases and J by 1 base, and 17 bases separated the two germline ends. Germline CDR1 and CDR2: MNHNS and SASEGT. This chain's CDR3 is CASGARPGVQETQYF. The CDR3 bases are TGTGCCAGCGGTGCGCGACCGGGGGTCCAAGAGACCCAGTACTTC.

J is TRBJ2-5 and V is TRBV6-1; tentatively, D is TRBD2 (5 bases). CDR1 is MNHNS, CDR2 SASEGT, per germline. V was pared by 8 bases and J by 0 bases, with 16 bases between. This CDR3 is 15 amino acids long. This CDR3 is CASGKEGLYQETQYF. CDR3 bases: TGTGCCAGCGGGAAAGAGGGCCTGTACCAAGAGACCCAGTACTTC.

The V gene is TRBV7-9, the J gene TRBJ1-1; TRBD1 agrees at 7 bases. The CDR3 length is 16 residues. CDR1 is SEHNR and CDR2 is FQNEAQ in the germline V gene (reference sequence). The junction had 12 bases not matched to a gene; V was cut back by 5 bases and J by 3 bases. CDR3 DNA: TGTGCCAGCAGCACGCGGGACAGCCCCTTTCACACTGAAGCTTTCTTT. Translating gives CASSTRDSPFHTEAFF.

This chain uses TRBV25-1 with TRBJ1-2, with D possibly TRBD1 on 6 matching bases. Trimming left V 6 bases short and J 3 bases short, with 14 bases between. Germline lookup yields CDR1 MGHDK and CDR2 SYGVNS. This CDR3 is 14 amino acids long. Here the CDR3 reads CASSARAGDYGYTF. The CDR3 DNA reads TGTGCCAGCAGCGCCCGGGCAGGGGACTATGGCTACACCTTC.

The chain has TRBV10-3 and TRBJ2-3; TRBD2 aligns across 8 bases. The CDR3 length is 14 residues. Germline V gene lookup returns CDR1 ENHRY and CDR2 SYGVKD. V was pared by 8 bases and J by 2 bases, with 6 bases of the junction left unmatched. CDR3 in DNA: TGTGCCATCGGGGGGACTAGTAACACAGATACGCAGTATTTT. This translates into CAIGGTSNTDTQYF.

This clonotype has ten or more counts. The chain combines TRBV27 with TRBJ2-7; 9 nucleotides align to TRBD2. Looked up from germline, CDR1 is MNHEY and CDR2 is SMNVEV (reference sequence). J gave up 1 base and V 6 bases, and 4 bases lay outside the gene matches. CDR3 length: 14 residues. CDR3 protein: CASRALAGSYEQYF. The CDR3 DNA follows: TGTGCCAGCAGGGCGCTAGCGGGGTCCTACGAGCAGTACTTC.

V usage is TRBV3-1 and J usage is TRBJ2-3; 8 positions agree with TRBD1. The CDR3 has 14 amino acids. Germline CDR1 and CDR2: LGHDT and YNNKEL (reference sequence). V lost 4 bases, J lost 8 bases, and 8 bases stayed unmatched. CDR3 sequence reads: CASSLQGALGTQYF. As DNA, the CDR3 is TGTGCCAGCAGCCTTCAGGGGGCGCTAGGTACGCAGTATTTT.

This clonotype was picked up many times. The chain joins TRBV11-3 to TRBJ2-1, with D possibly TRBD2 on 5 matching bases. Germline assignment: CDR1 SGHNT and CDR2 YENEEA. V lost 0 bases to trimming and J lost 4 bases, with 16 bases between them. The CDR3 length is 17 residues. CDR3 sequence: CASSLERGLAAYNEQFF. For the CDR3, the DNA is TGTGCCAGCAGCTTAGAACGCGGGCTAGCCGCGTACAATGAGCAGTTCTTC.

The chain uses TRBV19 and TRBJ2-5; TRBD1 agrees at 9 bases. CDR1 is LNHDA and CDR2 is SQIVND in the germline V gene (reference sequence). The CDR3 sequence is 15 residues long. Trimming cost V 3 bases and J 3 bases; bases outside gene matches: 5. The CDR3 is CASSMGQGVKETQYF. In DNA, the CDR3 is TGTGCCAGTAGTATGGGACAGGGTGTCAAAGAGACCCAGTACTTC.

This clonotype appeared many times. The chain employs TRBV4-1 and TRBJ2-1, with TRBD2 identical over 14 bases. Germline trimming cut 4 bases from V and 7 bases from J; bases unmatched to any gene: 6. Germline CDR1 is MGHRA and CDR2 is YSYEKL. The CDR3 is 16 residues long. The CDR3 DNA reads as TGCGCCAGCAGCCGAACGGGACTAGCGGGAGTAAATGAGCAGTTCTTC. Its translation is CASSRTGLAGVNEQFF.

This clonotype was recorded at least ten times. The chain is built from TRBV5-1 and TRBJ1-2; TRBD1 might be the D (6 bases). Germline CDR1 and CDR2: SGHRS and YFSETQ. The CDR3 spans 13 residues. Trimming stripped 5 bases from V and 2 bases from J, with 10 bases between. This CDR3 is CASRRDTNYGYTF. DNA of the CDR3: TGCGCCAGCAGGCGGGACACCAACTATGGCTACACCTTC. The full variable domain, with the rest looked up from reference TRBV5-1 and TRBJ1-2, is KAGVTQTPRYLIKTRGQQVTLSCSPISGHRSVSWYQQTPGQGLQFLFEYFSETQRNKGNFPGRFSGRQFSNSRSEMNVSTLELGDSALYLCASRRDTNYGYTFGSGTRLTVV.

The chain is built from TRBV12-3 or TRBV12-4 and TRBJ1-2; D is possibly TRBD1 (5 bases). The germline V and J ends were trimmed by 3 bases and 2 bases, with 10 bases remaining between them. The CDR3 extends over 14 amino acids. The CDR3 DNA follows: TGTGCCAGCAGTTTTGGGGGGGGGAACTATGGCTACACCTTC. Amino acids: CASSFGGGNYGYTF.

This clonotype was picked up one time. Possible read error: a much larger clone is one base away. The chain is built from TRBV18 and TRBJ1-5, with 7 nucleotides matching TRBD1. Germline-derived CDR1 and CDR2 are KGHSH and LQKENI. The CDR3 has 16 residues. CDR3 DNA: TGTGTCAGCTCACCACTTGGAGGGGGCGGAAATCAGCCCCAGCATTTT. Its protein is CVSSPLGGGGNQPQHF.

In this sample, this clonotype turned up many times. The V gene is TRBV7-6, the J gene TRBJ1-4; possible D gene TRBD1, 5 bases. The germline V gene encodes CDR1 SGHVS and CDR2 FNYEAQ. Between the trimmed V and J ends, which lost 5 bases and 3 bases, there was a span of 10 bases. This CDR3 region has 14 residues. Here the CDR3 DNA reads TGTGCCAGCAGCCCCAGGGCTTCTAATGAAAAACTGTTTTTT. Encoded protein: CASSPRASNEKLFF. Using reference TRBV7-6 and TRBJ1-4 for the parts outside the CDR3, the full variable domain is GAGVSQSPRYKVTKRGQDVALRCDPISGHVSLYWYRQALGQGPEFLTYFNYEAQQDKSGLPNDRFSAERPEGSISTLTIQRTEQRDSAMYRCASSPRASNEKLFFGSGTQLSVL.

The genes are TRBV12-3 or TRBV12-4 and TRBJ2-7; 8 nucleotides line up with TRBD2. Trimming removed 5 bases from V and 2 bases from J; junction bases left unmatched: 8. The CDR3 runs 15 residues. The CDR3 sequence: CASSRSGGLTYEQYF. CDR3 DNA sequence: TGTGCCAGCAGTCGATCGGGGGGGCTCACCTACGAGCAGTACTTC.